The present TCR beta chain was sequenced within a study of shared clonotypes between healthy human individuals. Germline CDR1 is SGHRS and CDR2 is YFSETQ. CDR3 size: 17 residues. The V end lost 4 bases, the J end lost 7 bases, and 24 bases lay between the germline ends. The assay was immunoSEQ multiplex PCR, and TCRdb's table has in-frame clones only and misses some. The sample has 2.3 million or so clones; 90% to 95% are singletons. This receptor was taken from a man aged 18-30 years in good health. Some clones in this sample may be carry-over from other donors' samples. Material: naive CD4+ T cells from PBMCs. Subset in this sample: CD45RA+ positively selected. This rearrangement joins TRBV5-1 to TRBJ2-1, with D tentatively TRBD2 (8 bases). CDR3 sequence (DNA): TGCGCCAGCAGCCTGGGTAGTTGGGTAGCGGGACAGAATGAGCAGTTCTTC. It is translated as CASSLGSWVAGQNEQFF.